This paragraph reports one T cell receptor (beta chain). The data belong to a study of blood T cell repertoires in COVID-19. With V trimmed by 7 bases and J by 8 bases, 6 bases remained unmatched. The CDR3 has 14 residues. CDR1 and CDR2 from the germline V gene are MNHEY and SMNVEV (reference sequence). The protocol was immunoSEQ multiplex PCR, while the TCRdb copy is restricted to in-frame clones and leaves out a portion. The table includes 300,000 to 400,000 clones, 88% detected once. The sequenced sample consisted of peripheral blood. The receptor comes from a woman aged 70-85 years with COVID-19, enrolled during active disease. This rearrangement joins TRBV27 to TRBJ1-4; 11 positions agree with TRBD1. CDR3 residues: CASTRTGGQEKLFF. Written as DNA, the CDR3 is TGTGCCAGCACCAGGACAGGGGGCCAGGAAAAACTGTTTTTT.